This T cell receptor (beta chain) was sequenced in a study of breast tumors, draining lymph nodes, adjacent tissues. Study outcomes and limitations: That most tumor T cells come from lymph nodes remained unproven. Most tumor T cells seemingly derive from lymph node, then expand in tumor.

This clonotype has more than one count but fewer than ten. Its antigen remains unknown. CDR3 length: 13 residues. Between the trimmed V and J ends, which lost 8 bases and 2 bases, there was a span of 12 bases. Germline loops: CDR1 SGHAT, CDR2 FQNNGV. TCRdb analysed the multiplex PCR reads with MiXCR anew, one entry per CDR3 protein. The table has about 31,000 distinct CDR3 sequences, 63% seen once. V usage is TRBV11-2 and J usage is TRBJ2-5; the D gene is possibly TRBD2 (7 bases). Material for sequencing was breast tumor tissue. This TCR was recovered from a female donor with breast cancer. Some clones in this sample may be carry-over from other donors' samples. The CDR3 region has the DNA TGTGCCAGCGGGGGGGCGGCACAAGAGACCCAGTACTTC. Protein sequence: CASGGAAQETQYF.